This T cell receptor (beta chain) is from a study of technical replicates of blood from a handful of donors. Assay: immunoSEQ multiplex PCR; the TCRdb copy retains only in-frame clones and omits some. The table lists about 73,000 clones, about 92% of them singletons. The CDR3 spans 14 residues. Deletions cut 4 bases from V and 3 bases from J, with 13 bases between. Germline-derived CDR1 and CDR2 are MNHEY and SMNVEV (reference sequence). The sequencing sample was made of T cells isolated from PBMCs. The rearrangement links TRBV27 to TRBJ2-7; D unresolved. The receptor comes from a human donor in good health. The DNA of the CDR3 is TGTGCCAGCAGTTACCGGCAGGCCCTCTACGAGCAGTACTTC. Residues: CASSYRQALYEQYF.